Below are 26 T cell receptor beta chains sequenced from a single sample in a study of T cell responses to AZD1222 COVID-19 vaccine (dated by TCRdb to the early 2020s). The method behind the library was the immunoSEQ multiplex PCR assay. Imported from immuneACCESS, the table was reduced by TCRdb to in-frame sequences with V and J called. These copies leave out some clones; in studies compared against another copy, an unresolved V gene accounts for under half, and the cause of the remainder is not known. In all, the sample holds approximately 65,000 clones, and 80% of those were seen once. In total, the top ten clones hold roughly 12% of the sample. The sample's time point label, in plain terms: baseline before first vaccination. Sequenced here: peripheral blood, sampled on day 0 of AZD1222 vaccination. The receptors come from an adult in good health.

The rearrangement links TRBV7-8 to TRBJ2-7, with D unclear. The V end was cut by 6 bases, the J end by 3 bases, with 12 bases between. CDR1 and CDR2 (germline): SGHVS, FQNEAQ. The CDR3 length is 13 residues. CDR3 protein: CASRPRWGYEQYF. DNA of the CDR3: TGTGCCAGCAGGCCCCGGTGGGGCTACGAGCAGTACTTC.

The rearrangement links TRBV5-5 to TRBJ1-1; unclear D gene. The V and J ends lost 4 bases and 4 bases respectively, with 17 bases between them. The CDR3 is made up of 15 amino acids. Germline V lookup: CDR1 SGHKS, CDR2 YYEKEE (reference sequence). CDR3 amino acids: CASSPDGVRVTEAFF. The CDR3 DNA reads TGTGCCAGCAGCCCGGACGGGGTCCGAGTCACTGAAGCTTTCTTT.

In its sample, this clone was seen once. V usage is TRBV4-1 and J usage is TRBJ1-6; no reliable D call. Germline lookup yields CDR1 MGHRA and CDR2 YSYEKL. The CDR3 loop spans 15 amino acids. Trimming removed 5 bases from V and 0 bases from J, with 8 bases in between. CDR3 sequence (DNA): TGCGCCAGCAGCATCCCCAGCTCCTATAATTCACCCCTCCACTTT. Its protein is CASSIPSSYNSPLHF.

V gene TRBV14 combines with J gene TRBJ1-3; D uncertain. V lost 3 bases and J 8 bases, leaving 8 bases between the germline ends. The CDR3 has 12 residues. The germline gives CDR1 SGHDN, CDR2 FVKESK. As DNA, the CDR3 is TGTGCCAGCAGCCACGACTTCTACACCATATATTTT. This gives the protein CASSHDFYTIYF.

The CDR3 region is CASSPTTGRSSNSPLHF. In DNA form, the CDR3 reads TGCGCCAGCAGCCCCACGACAGGGAGGTCAAGTAATTCACCCCTCCACTTT. The chain couples TRBV4-1 to TRBJ1-6; 7 nucleotides agree with TRBD1. The V and J ends lost 4 bases and 6 bases, in that order; junction bases with no gene match: 12. CDR1 MGHRA and CDR2 YSYEKL come from the germline V gene. The length of the CDR3 is 17 residues.

This clone has just a few counts. The genes are TRBV30 and TRBJ1-6; D might be TRBD1 (6 bases). Germline-derived CDR1 and CDR2 are GTSNPN and SVGIG (reference sequence). CDR3 length equals 13 residues. Trimming stripped 3 bases from V and 10 bases from J, with 13 bases between. The CDR3 protein is CAWSDGTYSPLHF. The CDR3 DNA reads as TGTGCCTGGAGCGACGGGACATACTCACCCCTCCACTTT.

This clone was seen once. The V and J genes are TRBV18 and TRBJ1-4; TRBD1 matches 8 bases. Germline V lookup: CDR1 KGHSH, CDR2 LQKENI. CDR3 length equals 15 residues. V gave up 3 bases and J gave up 8 bases; unmatched junction bases: 8. CDR3 in amino acids: CASSPRTGSEEKLFF. The CDR3 DNA reads TGTGCCAGCTCACCGCGGACAGGGTCGGAAGAAAAACTGTTTTTT.

J is TRBJ2-1 and V is TRBV5-1, with 9 bases fitting TRBD2. The CDR3 sequence is 16 residues long. Per the germline V gene, CDR1 is SGHRS and CDR2 is YFSETQ. J lost 1 base, V lost 4 bases, and 6 bases had no gene match. CDR3 nucleotides: TGCGCCAGCAGCCAAACAGCGGGGGGTTCCTACAATGAGCAGTTCTTC. It is translated as CASSQTAGGSYNEQFF.

The V and J genes are TRBV5-4 and TRBJ1-6; no definite D call. V was clipped by 0 bases and J by 10 bases, with 11 bases between them. CDR1 is SGHNT and CDR2 is YYREEE in the germline V gene (reference sequence). This CDR3 is 14 amino acids long. For the CDR3, the DNA is TGTGCCAGCAGCTTGGGCCAGGAGGTCTCACCCCTCCACTTT. Translation gives CASSLGQEVSPLHF.

The sample holds a few counts of this clone. The J gene is TRBJ2-6, the V gene TRBV2; the D gene is possibly TRBD2 (6 bases). V lost 6 bases to trimming and J lost 4 bases, with 16 bases between them. This CDR3 spans 16 amino acids. CDR1 and CDR2 from the germline V gene are SNHLY and FYNNEI. CDR3 nucleotide sequence: TGTGCCAGCAGCCCCTTGGAGGGGAACGGGGCCAACGTCCTGACTTTC. Its translation: CASSPLEGNGANVLTF.

This clone has more than one count but fewer than ten. CDR3 DNA: TGCGCCAGCAGTACTGACAGGGCGGCCTCTGGAAACACCATATATTTT. Protein sequence: CASSTDRAASGNTIYF. This chain connects TRBV10-2 to TRBJ1-3, with TRBD1 matching over 7 bases. The ends lost 5 bases at V and 0 bases at J; junction bases unmatched: 7. The CDR3 has 16 amino acids. Germline lookup yields CDR1 WSHSY and CDR2 SAAADI.

The rearrangement joins TRBV19 to TRBJ1-1, with a weak D call TRBD1 (6 bases). The CDR3 sequence is 17 residues long. Per germline, CDR1 LNHDA and CDR2 SQIVND (reference sequence). Trimming pared 5 bases from V and 3 bases from J, leaving 22 bases between. In DNA, the CDR3 is TGTGCCAGTAGTCCCCCCCGGGGGCGGGACAAGGACACTGAAGCTTTCTTT. Encoded protein: CASSPPRGRDKDTEAFF.

The sample holds a few counts of this clone. The chain employs TRBV7-9 and TRBJ1-1; D remains ambiguous. V lost 1 base, J lost 8 bases, and 5 bases lay in between. The CDR3 length is 11 residues. Germline values: CDR1 SEHNR, CDR2 FQNEAQ (reference sequence). In DNA form, the CDR3 reads TGTGCCAGCAGCTTAGATGTGGAAGCTTTCTTT. Protein: CASSLDVEAFF.

This chain connects TRBV18 to TRBJ2-7, with D hard to call. The CDR3 extends over 13 amino acids. Germline V gene sequence: CDR1 KGHSH, CDR2 LQKENI. V was clipped by 2 bases and J by 2 bases, with 7 bases between them. CDR3 residues: CASSPKGPYEQYF. CDR3 bases: TGTGCCAGCTCACCAAAGGGTCCCTACGAGCAGTACTTC.

The gene calls are TRBV6-5 and TRBJ1-6, with unresolved D. The CDR3 is made up of 13 amino acids. V dropped 7 bases and J dropped 10 bases, with 14 bases sitting between them. Germline values: CDR1 MNHEY, CDR2 SVGAGI. The CDR3 DNA sequence: TGTGCCAGCAATCGGGGAGGGAGGTCACCCCTCCACTTT. Its protein product is CASNRGGRSPLHF.

The gene calls are TRBV3-1 (or the pseudogene TRBV3-2) and TRBJ2-2, with a possible D match to TRBD1 (6 bases). V was cut by 4 bases and J by 6 bases, with 12 bases left in between. The CDR3 runs to 14 residues. Germline loops: CDR1 LGHDT, CDR2 YNNKEL (reference sequence). The CDR3 coding sequence is TGTGCCAGCAGCCGCGGACAGTCTGCCGGGGAGCTGTTTTTT. Protein product: CASSRGQSAGELFF.

The chain carries TRBV7-2 and TRBJ1-5; TRBD1 aligns across 8 bases. CDR1 is SGHTA and CDR2 is FQGNSA in the germline V gene. V was pared by 1 base and J by 4 bases, with 3 bases of the junction left unmatched. The CDR3 consists of 15 residues. CDR3 sequence reads: CASSLGQGRNQPQHF. The CDR3 bases are TGTGCCAGCAGCTTAGGACAGGGGCGTAATCAGCCCCAGCATTTT.

This clone was counted once. This rearrangement joins TRBV6-2 or TRBV6-3 to TRBJ1-5; D gene ambiguous. Trimming removed 6 bases from V and 0 bases from J, with 18 bases in between. CDR1 MNHEY and CDR2 SVGEGT come from the germline V gene. This CDR3 spans 17 amino acids. The CDR3 coding sequence is TGTGCCAGCAGCCGTAGATTCGACACCCTTAGCAATCAGCCCCAGCATTTT. Its protein product is CASSRRFDTLSNQPQHF.

This clone was seen only a few times. This sequence joins TRBV9 and TRBJ1-3; D is undetermined. Germline values: CDR1 SGDLS, CDR2 YYNGEE. This CDR3 spans 15 amino acids. V was clipped by 6 bases and J by 0 bases, with 13 bases between them. This CDR3 is CASNEDAYSGNTIYF. The CDR3 region has the DNA TGTGCCAGCAACGAGGACGCCTACTCTGGAAACACCATATATTTT.

The chain has TRBV2 and TRBJ2-2, with D possibly matching TRBD1 (6 bases). The CDR3 covers 15 residues. Deletions cut 4 bases from V and 0 bases from J, with 9 bases between. Per germline, CDR1 SNHLY and CDR2 FYNNEI. CDR3 sequence: CASSAYRANTGELFF. The CDR3 region has the DNA TGTGCCAGCAGTGCCTACAGGGCGAACACCGGGGAGCTGTTTTTT.

V usage is TRBV15 and J usage is TRBJ1-4, with 8 bases fitting TRBD1. The CDR3 extends over 14 amino acids. From germline, CDR1 is LNHNV and CDR2 YYDKDF (reference sequence). After removal of 7 bases from V and 6 bases from J, the junction contained 7 bases not matched to a gene. The CDR3 sequence is CATTSGTGDEKLFF. The CDR3 DNA sequence: TGTGCCACCACCTCCGGGACAGGAGATGAAAAACTGTTTTTT.

V usage is TRBV5-1 and J usage is TRBJ1-1; D gene uncertain. CDR1 and CDR2 from the germline V gene are SGHRS and YFSETQ. Deletions cut 0 bases from V and 0 bases from J, with 9 bases between. CDR3 length: 15 residues. The CDR3, as DNA: TGCGCCAGCAGCTTGGATGGGGAAATGAACACTGAAGCTTTCTTT. Translating it yields CASSLDGEMNTEAFF.

In its sample, this clone was seen once. The CDR3 coding sequence is TGTGCCAGCAGCCAGGATCCGGGACAGAGGGTAGCAGATACGCAGTATTTT. It is translated as CASSQDPGQRVADTQYF. The V and J genes are TRBV14 and TRBJ2-3; 7 bases match TRBD1. Germline assignment: CDR1 SGHDN and CDR2 FVKESK. V dropped 3 bases and J dropped 4; count of bases not matched to a gene: 13. The CDR3 contains 17 residues.

This chain connects TRBV2 to TRBJ1-6; TRBD1 matches at 7 bases. Germline assignment: CDR1 SNHLY and CDR2 FYNNEI. Unmatched junction bases numbered 6, after V lost 2 bases and J lost 8 bases. The CDR3 covers 15 residues. For the CDR3, the DNA is TGTGCCAGCAGTGAAAGGGGGCGCGAGTATTCACCCCTCCACTTT. Protein product: CASSERGREYSPLHF.

The V gene is TRBV14, the J gene TRBJ2-3, with 14 bases matching TRBD2. Germline CDR1 and CDR2: SGHDN and FVKESK. The CDR3 is 16 residues long. J lost 2 bases, V lost 3 bases, and 1 base had no gene match. The CDR3 DNA follows: TGTGCCAGCAGCCAGGGACTAGCGGGGGACACAGATACGCAGTATTTT. It specifies CASSQGLAGDTDTQYF.

This chain joins TRBV6-5 and TRBJ1-6; D is unresolved. Germline loops: CDR1 MNHEY, CDR2 SVGAGI. The V gene lost 0 bases and the J gene lost 11 bases, with 14 bases spanning the gap. This CDR3 has 15 residues. The CDR3 is CASSYSNTGGTPLHF. CDR3 nucleotides: TGTGCCAGCAGTTACTCGAATACCGGTGGGACACCCCTCCACTTT.